Reported below is one T cell receptor beta chain. Its antigen is still unknown. No much larger clonotype is one base removed from it; base qualities were not supplied. Including the terminal cysteine and phenylalanine, the CDR3 comprises 15 residues. The read is trimmed to its CDR3 DNA, 45 bases read in frame from base 1. Based on the germline V gene, the CDR1 and CDR2 sequences are SGHDT and YYEEEE. V and J are truncated by 0 bases and 4 bases respectively, leaving an intervening sequence of 11 bases. The meaning of the sample's time point label: persistent/refractory GD, antithyroid drugs over 5 years with positive TRAb. RNA was extracted from PBMCs in TRIzol for both TCR sequencing and RNA sequencing. The diagnosis of Graves' disease followed American Thyroid Association guidelines. Recruitment of patients was carried out at an endocrinology department in Xi'an, China. From each patient, approximately 9 milliliters of peripheral blood was collected into an EDTA anticoagulant tube. Ficoll Paque Plus density gradient separation was used to isolate PBMCs, and no further T cell sorting was done. An Agilent 2100 Bioanalyzer and agarose gel were used to check RNA quality, while a NanoDrop 2000 measured RNA concentration.

Libraries came from multiplex PCR. The sequencing machine was an Illumina HiSeq 4000. To build TCR beta libraries, CDR3 regions were amplified by Arm-PCR using iRepertoire HTBI primers. Gel purification was performed on PCR products prior to sequencing. The paper's processing steps were these. Gene usage analysis of CDR3 amino acid clonotypes used the 55 to 80 TRBV and approximately 13 TRBJ segments found across samples. Filtered high-quality paired reads were merged into contigs using COPE and FqMerger. BLAST was used to align contigs to IMGT TRBV, TRBD and TRBJ reference genes, and CDR3 was defined according to IMGT. Clonotypes above 0.1% frequency were classified as highly expanded clones. Repertoire diversity was measured by Shannon entropy, and V-J evenness by the Gini coefficient. A clonotype found in more than one individual was treated as public. The public reads were reprocessed in TCRdb via fastp at Q25 and MiXCR, keeping in-frame beta chains. When rows share a CDR3 protein, they turn into one entry using the most common DNA and genes. None of the V and J calls come from the authors' own analysis; TCRdb made them. For this sample there are about 470,000 distinct CDR3 sequences; 20% to 25% appear just once. About 7.8% of the sample goes to the ten largest clones.

The sample comes from a study of regulatory T cells in long-lasting Graves disease (dated by TCRdb to the early 2020s). Background for the entire study: Persistent Graves' disease was defined as persistently positive TSH receptor autoantibodies together with antithyroid drug treatment for over 5 years. Persistent Graves' disease patients were compared with newly diagnosed Graves' disease patients by peripheral blood TCR sequencing and RNA sequencing. The study was registered as a clinical trial and conducted in China. A total of around 35 samples underwent TCR sequencing, from about 13 patients with persistent Graves' disease and some 20 patients with newly diagnosed Graves' disease. On average, persistent Graves' disease patients in the clinical cohort had been on antithyroid drugs for about 9.7 years.

Summary of the overall study and its limitations: Only peripheral blood was studied, because thyroid tissue, the primary lesion, was inaccessible. Only the TCR beta chain was sequenced and analyzed. TRBV28, TRBJ1-2 and TRBJ2-5 were preferentially used in persistent disease, while TRBV20-1 and TRBJ2-1 were favored in newly diagnosed disease. As a limitation, the authors acknowledged that the small sample size may reduce accuracy. A larger number of public clonotypes was shared among persistent patients (approximately 2,600) than among newly diagnosed patients (approximately 1,000). Compared with newly diagnosed patients, patients with persistent Graves' disease had lower TCR Shannon entropy and fewer highly expanded clones, which suggests clonal expansion.

The chain joins TRBV5-6 to TRBJ2-1; the D gene is tentatively TRBD1 or TRBD2, each matching 5 bases. Here the sequenced sample was peripheral blood mononuclear cells (PBMCs), taken when the disease was refractory, from a patient treated with antithyroid drugs. The sequence derives from a female donor with Graves disease. CDR3 region: CASSLAEGRYNEQFF. The base sequence is TGTGCCAGCAGCTTGGCCGAGGGGCGGTACAATGAGCAGTTCTTC.